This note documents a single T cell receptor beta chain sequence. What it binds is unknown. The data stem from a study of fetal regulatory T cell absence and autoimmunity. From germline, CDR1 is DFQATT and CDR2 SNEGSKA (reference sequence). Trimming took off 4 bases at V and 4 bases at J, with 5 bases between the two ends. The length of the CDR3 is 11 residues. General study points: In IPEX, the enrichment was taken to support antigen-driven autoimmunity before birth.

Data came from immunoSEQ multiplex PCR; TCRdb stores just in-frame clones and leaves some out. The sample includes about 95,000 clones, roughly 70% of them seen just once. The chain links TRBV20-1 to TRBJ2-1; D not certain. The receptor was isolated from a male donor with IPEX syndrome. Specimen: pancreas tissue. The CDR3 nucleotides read TGCAGTGCTAAACGGTACAATGAGCAGTTCTTC. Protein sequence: CSAKRYNEQFF.